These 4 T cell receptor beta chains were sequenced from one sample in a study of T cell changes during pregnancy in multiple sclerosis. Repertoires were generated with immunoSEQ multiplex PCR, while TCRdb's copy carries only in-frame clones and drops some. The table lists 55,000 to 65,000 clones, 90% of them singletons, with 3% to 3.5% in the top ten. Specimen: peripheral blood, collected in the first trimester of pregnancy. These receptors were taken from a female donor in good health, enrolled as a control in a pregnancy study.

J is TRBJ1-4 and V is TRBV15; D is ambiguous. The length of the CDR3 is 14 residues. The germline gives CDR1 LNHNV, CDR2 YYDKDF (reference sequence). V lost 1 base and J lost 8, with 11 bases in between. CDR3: CATSRGGSNEKLFF. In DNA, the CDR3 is TGTGCCACCAGCAGAGGCGGAAGCAACGAAAAACTGTTTTTT.

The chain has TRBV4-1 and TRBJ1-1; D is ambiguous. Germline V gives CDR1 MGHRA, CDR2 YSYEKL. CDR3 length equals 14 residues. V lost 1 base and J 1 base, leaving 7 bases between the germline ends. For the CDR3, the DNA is TGCGCCAGCAGCCAAGGTGAGGGGAACACTGAAGCTTTCTTT. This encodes CASSQGEGNTEAFF.

The CDR3 coding sequence is TGCGCCAGCATGGGACTAGCGGGAGGGAGCTCCTACAATGAGCAGTTCTTC. It translates to CASMGLAGGSSYNEQFF. The J gene is TRBJ2-1, the V gene TRBV10-2, with 16 nucleotides matching TRBD2. With 7 bases clipped from V and 0 bases from J, the junction kept 3 bases outside the gene matches. This CDR3 region has 17 residues. Germline V gene lookup returns CDR1 WSHSY and CDR2 SAAADI.

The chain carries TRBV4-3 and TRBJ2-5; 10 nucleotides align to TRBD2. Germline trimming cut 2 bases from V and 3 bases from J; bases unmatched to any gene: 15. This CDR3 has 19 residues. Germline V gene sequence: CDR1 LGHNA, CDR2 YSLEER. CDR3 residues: CASSQYEGRASGGKETQYF. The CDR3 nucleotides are TGCGCCAGCAGCCAATACGAGGGAAGGGCTAGCGGGGGTAAAGAGACCCAGTACTTC.